These 30 T cell receptor beta chains share one sample of origin, sequenced in a study of OX40 agonist ivuxolimab in advanced cancers. TCRdb keeps only in-frame clones here, not all; method: immunoSEQ multiplex PCR. The profile covers tens of thousands of clones, with roughly 82% appearing a single time and roughly 5.8% taken by the ten largest. This material consisted of CD4+ or CD8+ T cells sorted from blood, taken in a trial of the OX40 agonist ivuxolimab. The receptors originated from an adult with an advanced solid tumor such as melanoma, head and neck, liver or kidney cancer.

The chain is built from TRBV7-8 and TRBJ1-6; D is possibly TRBD1 (5 bases). The CDR3 runs 14 residues. Germline loops: CDR1 SGHVS, CDR2 FQNEAQ. V lost 3 bases and J lost 14, with 17 bases in between. CDR3 amino acids: CASSLPGAGAALHF. The CDR3 DNA sequence: TGTGCCAGCAGCTTGCCGGGAGCCGGGGCGGCCCTCCACTTT.

J is TRBJ2-1 and V is TRBV4-1; no firm D call. Germline CDR1 MGHRA, CDR2 YSYEKL. This CDR3 has 13 residues. V was shortened by 2 bases and J by 4 bases, with 6 bases between the two germline ends. CDR3 sequence: CASSQNGYNEQFF. Written as DNA, the CDR3 is TGCGCCAGCAGCCAAAATGGTTACAATGAGCAGTTCTTC.

About this clone itself: A junction end diverges from the germline sequence, so it may reflect a read error. This rearrangement joins TRBV27 to TRBJ2-7; TRBD2 aligns across 12 bases. The CDR3 runs 12 residues. The V gene's germline CDR1 is MNHEY and CDR2 SMNVEV (reference sequence). CDR3 sequence: CASSSTSGSLDF. CDR3 coding DNA: TGTGCCAGCAGTTCGACTAGCGGGAGTTTGGACTTC.

There are a few counts of this clone. This chain joins TRBV10-3 and TRBJ2-7; possibly TRBD1 for D (6 bases). Germline V gene sequence: CDR1 ENHRY, CDR2 SYGVKD. The CDR3 contains 13 residues. The V end lost 7 bases, the J end lost 0 bases, and 10 bases lay between the germline ends. This CDR3 is CAINPDSSYEQYF. The CDR3, as DNA: TGTGCCATCAATCCGGACAGCTCCTACGAGCAGTACTTC.

The chain is built from TRBV5-1 and TRBJ2-3, with TRBD1 as a possible D gene (5 bases). The V gene lost 9 bases and the J gene lost 4 bases, with 18 bases spanning the gap. Per the germline V gene, CDR1 is SGHRS and CDR2 is YFSETQ. The CDR3 loop spans 14 amino acids. The CDR3 loop reads CATKQVPLADTQYF. CDR3 bases: TGCGCCACCAAACAGGTGCCCCTAGCAGATACGCAGTATTTT.

This rearrangement joins TRBV5-6 to TRBJ2-7, with 9 bases matching TRBD2. The CDR3 is 18 amino acids. The V gene's germline CDR1 is SGHDT and CDR2 YYEEEE. V lost 1 base to trimming and J lost 1 base; unmatched junction nucleotides: 12. The CDR3 region has the DNA TGTGCCAGCAGCTTGAACTGGTTGACTAGCGGTCAATCCTACGAGCAGTACGTC. Its protein product is CASSLNWLTSGQSYEQYV.

The chain carries TRBV28 and TRBJ1-4; tentative D call: TRBD1 (5 bases). Trimming took off 5 bases at V and 7 bases at J, with 11 bases between the two ends. CDR1 MDHEN and CDR2 SYDVKM come from the germline V gene. The CDR3 covers 13 residues. CDR3 in DNA: TGTGCCAGCAGTAGAACAGGCCCTGAAAAACTGTTTTTT. Protein product: CASSRTGPEKLFF.

The chain links TRBV6-5 to TRBJ1-5; unclear D gene. The germline CDR1 and CDR2 sequences are MNHEY and SVGAGI. V lost 8 bases and J 4 bases, leaving 12 bases between the germline ends. This CDR3 spans 13 amino acids. The CDR3 nucleotides read TGTGCCAGCGCCCCCCCGGGTAATCAGCCCCAGCATTTT. Translating it yields CASAPPGNQPQHF.

The chain links TRBV4-1 to TRBJ2-7; 8 bases are shared with TRBD2. The V segment lost 0 bases and the J segment 2 bases; nucleotides outside the gene matches: 6. Germline CDR1 MGHRA, CDR2 YSYEKL. The CDR3 has 16 residues. CDR3 nucleotides: TGCGCCAGCAGCCAAGAGTGCGGGGGGACGACCTACGAGCAGTACGTC. Its protein product is CASSQECGGTTYEQYV.

The chain carries TRBV28 and TRBJ1-5; no definite D call. This CDR3 is built from 14 residues. V lost 10 bases to trimming and J lost 0 bases, with 13 bases between them. The germline V gene encodes CDR1 MDHEN and CDR2 SYDVKM. This CDR3 reads CAIKEGNSNQPQHF. The CDR3 DNA is TGTGCCATCAAAGAGGGAAATAGCAATCAGCCCCAGCATTTT.

The rearrangement uses TRBV5-1 and TRBJ2-1, with 7 bases identical to TRBD1. This CDR3 region has 15 residues. The ends lost 4 bases at V and 8 bases at J; junction bases unmatched: 12. Germline CDR1 reads SGHRS; CDR2 reads YFSETQ. CDR3 residues: CASSPGTARVDEQFF. CDR3 nucleotides: TGCGCCAGCAGCCCCGGGACAGCCCGGGTGGATGAGCAGTTCTTC.

This chain connects TRBV6-5 to TRBJ1-2; D is ambiguous. Trimming took off 0 bases at V and 8 bases at J, with 13 bases between the two ends. The CDR3 sequence is 14 residues long. In germline, CDR1 is MNHEY, CDR2 SVGAGI. CDR3 in DNA: TGTGCCAGCAGTTACTCGAGTCAGCTGGGCGGCTACACCTTC. Protein: CASSYSSQLGGYTF.

The V call is TRBV19, the J call TRBJ2-2; D gene ambiguous. The germline V gene encodes CDR1 LNHDA and CDR2 SQIVND (reference sequence). The ends were cut back, 6 bases at V and 4 bases at J, with 15 bases in the middle. This CDR3 has 15 amino acids. The CDR3 DNA follows: TGTGCCAGTAGGCTACGACGGCCGACCACCGGGGAGCTGTTTTTT. Translation gives CASRLRRPTTGELFF.

This CDR3 is CAISESLTSGGAGYEQFF. DNA of the CDR3: TGTGCCATCAGTGAGAGCCTAACTAGCGGAGGGGCCGGATATGAGCAGTTCTTC. V gene TRBV10-3 combines with J gene TRBJ2-1; TRBD2 matches at 8 bases. The length of the CDR3 is 18 residues. V trimming: 2 bases; J trimming: 8 bases; junction bases outside the gene matches: 17. Germline V gene sequence: CDR1 ENHRY, CDR2 SYGVKD.

The rearrangement joins TRBV15 to TRBJ2-3, with 8 bases that match TRBD1. The CDR3 loop spans 16 amino acids. With 1 base clipped from V and 2 bases from J, the junction kept 5 bases outside the gene matches. The germline V gene has CDR1 LNHNV and CDR2 YYDKDF (reference sequence). CDR3 region: CATSRVGGQVTDTQYF. The CDR3 DNA sequence: TGTGCCACCAGCAGAGTCGGGGGACAGGTCACAGATACGCAGTATTTT.

This chain uses TRBV27 with TRBJ1-5, with 7 bases that match TRBD1. V was pared by 3 bases and J by 6 bases, with 8 bases of the junction left unmatched. Germline V gene sequence: CDR1 MNHEY, CDR2 SMNVEV (reference sequence). The CDR3 length is 15 residues. The CDR3 nucleotides read TGTGCCAGCAGTTTCGGTAGGGGGCTGGGTCAGCCCCAGCATTTT. This encodes CASSFGRGLGQPQHF.

The chain recombines TRBV6-7 with TRBJ1-4; TRBD1 might be the D (5 bases). TRBV6-7 is filed as an ORF, its function uncertain. The CDR3 covers 15 residues. V was trimmed by 1 base and J by 7 bases, leaving 13 bases between them. The CDR3, as DNA: TGTGCCAGCAGTTACTTAAGGGGCGCGAGTGAAAAACTGTTTTTT. Amino acids: CASSYLRGASEKLFF.

The chain links TRBV28 to TRBJ2-2; D may be TRBD1 (5 bases). This CDR3 contains 12 residues. Trimming took 10 bases from V and 6 from J, leaving 12 bases between them. Germline values: CDR1 MDHEN, CDR2 SYDVKM. CDR3 amino acids: CATCGRAGELFF. CDR3 bases: TGTGCCACCTGCGGCAGGGCCGGGGAGCTGTTTTTT.

The count of this clone is one. The V and J genes are TRBV7-2 and TRBJ2-3; D might be TRBD2 (6 bases). With 0 bases removed from V and 4 bases from J, the gap between germline ends came to 8 bases. Germline V gene sequence: CDR1 SGHTA, CDR2 FQGNSA. The CDR3 spans 14 residues. CDR3 nucleotide sequence: TGTGCCAGCAGCTTAGCGGGAGGATCAGATACGCAGTATTTT. It codes for CASSLAGGSDTQYF.

This chain joins TRBV4-3 and TRBJ2-1; a possible D gene is TRBD2 (6 bases). Per the germline V gene, CDR1 is LGHNA and CDR2 is YSLEER. With 0 bases removed from V and 6 bases from J, the gap between germline ends came to 21 bases. The CDR3 runs 18 residues. The CDR3 region is CASSQESPGASDFNEQFF. The CDR3 coding sequence is TGCGCCAGCAGCCAAGAGTCTCCTGGGGCTAGCGACTTCAATGAGCAGTTCTTC.

The CDR3 reads CASSTDRDREKKIYTGELFF. The CDR3 DNA sequence: TGTGCCAGCAGCACGGACCGGGACAGGGAAAAAAAAATCTACACCGGGGAGCTGTTTTTT. This chain connects TRBV21-1 to TRBJ2-2; TRBD1 is the table's D call and was not checked against the DNA. TRBV21-1 counts as a pseudogene. The CDR3 covers 20 residues.

The chain links TRBV4-2 to TRBJ2-3; 10 bases align to TRBD1. V dropped 4 bases and J dropped 6; count of bases not matched to a gene: 7. The length of the CDR3 is 15 residues. CDR1 is LGHNA and CDR2 is YNFKEQ in the germline V gene. CDR3 in amino acids: CASSRGQGGSDTQYF. The CDR3 DNA reads TGTGCCAGCAGCCGAGGACAGGGGGGATCGGATACGCAGTATTTT.

The rearrangement links TRBV27 to TRBJ1-2; the match to TRBD1 covers 8 bases. The CDR3 has 13 residues. Germline CDR1 reads MNHEY; CDR2 reads SMNVEV (reference sequence). Losses at the gene ends were 5 bases for V and 8 bases for J; bases not matched to a gene: 7. The CDR3 DNA reads TGTGCCAGCAGTCCGACAGGGGCCGGGGGCTACACCTTC. This encodes CASSPTGAGGYTF.

The chain uses TRBV27 and TRBJ1-5, with TRBD1 as a possible D gene (6 bases). The V end lost 6 bases, the J end lost 2 bases, and 26 bases lay between the germline ends. The CDR3 spans 19 residues. Germline values: CDR1 MNHEY, CDR2 SMNVEV (reference sequence). The CDR3 region has the DNA TGTGCCAGCAGAACCACGGGACATCCGCGAGACAGCGGCAATCAGCCCCAGCATTTT. Amino acid sequence: CASRTTGHPRDSGNQPQHF.

V and J are TRBV28 and TRBJ2-7, with a weak D call TRBD1 (5 bases). Germline CDR1 and CDR2: MDHEN and SYDVKM. The CDR3 has 12 amino acids. V shed 6 bases and J shed 0 bases, with 6 bases lying between them. The CDR3, as DNA: TGTGCCAGCAGGGACAACTCCTACGAGCAGTACTTC. This translates into CASRDNSYEQYF. The full variable domain, in which reference TRBV28 and TRBJ2-7 provide the parts outside the CDR3, is DVKVTQSSRYLVKRTGEKVFLECVQDMDHENMFWYRQDPGLGLRLIYFSYDVKMKEKGDIPEGYSVSREKKERFSLILESASTNQTSMYLCASRDNSYEQYFGPGTRLTVT.

This clone has only one observation. The CDR3 DNA sequence: TGTGCCAGCAGCCACGGGGGCCCCTCCTACGAGCGGTACGTC. Residues: CASSHGGPSYERYV. The chain employs TRBV14 and TRBJ2-7; D possibly matches TRBD1 or TRBD2 (6 bases each). This CDR3 is built from 14 residues. The germline gives CDR1 SGHDN, CDR2 FVKESK.

This chain joins TRBV19 and TRBJ2-5, with D possibly being TRBD2 (5 bases). The length of the CDR3 is 14 residues. The germline V gene encodes CDR1 LNHDA and CDR2 SQIVND (reference sequence). Between the trimmed V and J ends, which lost 9 bases and 2 bases, there was a span of 16 bases. CDR3 protein: CASSRPGGQETQYF. Written as DNA, the CDR3 is TGTGCCAGCAGCCGCCCCGGAGGACAAGAGACCCAGTACTTC. Full variable domain (outside the CDR3, taken from reference TRBV19 and TRBJ2-5): DGGITQSPKYLFRKEGQNVTLSCEQNLNHDAMYWYRQDPGQGLRLIYYSQIVNDFQKGDIAEGYSVSREKKESFPLTVTSAQKNPTAFYLCASSRPGGQETQYFGPGTRLLVL.

This chain joins TRBV27 and TRBJ2-5; 8 bases agree with TRBD1. V was pared by 1 base and J by 5 bases, with 6 bases of the junction left unmatched. Germline values: CDR1 MNHEY, CDR2 SMNVEV (reference sequence). The CDR3 totals 15 residues. For the CDR3, the DNA is TGTGCCAGCAGTTTATTTTCGACAGGGGCCGAGACCCAGTACTTC. This gives the protein CASSLFSTGAETQYF.

With regard to this clone: One junction end does not reproduce the germline sequence, and a read error may be involved. The rearrangement joins TRBV6-6 to TRBJ2-1; D may be TRBD1 (6 bases). The CDR3 runs to 13 residues. The germline V gene encodes CDR1 MNHNY and CDR2 SVGAGI (reference sequence). CDR3 DNA sequence: TGTGCCAGCAGTTCCCCCAGTGGGGGCGACGGGATCTTC. This translates into CASSSPSGGDGIF.

The V gene is TRBV28, the J gene TRBJ1-1; no definite D call. Germline assignment: CDR1 MDHEN and CDR2 SYDVKM. The CDR3 is made up of 14 amino acids. Trimming removed 8 bases from V and 2 bases from J, with 15 bases in between. CDR3 nucleotides: TGTGCCAGCGGGGAGTTGCAGACTAACACTGAAGCTTTCTTT. As protein: CASGELQTNTEAFF. Combining the CDR3 with reference TRBV28 and TRBJ1-1 gives the whole variable domain DVKVTQSSRYLVKRTGEKVFLECVQDMDHENMFWYRQDPGLGLRLIYFSYDVKMKEKGDIPEGYSVSREKKERFSLILESASTNQTSMYLCASGELQTNTEAFFGQGTRLTVV.